The 15 T cell receptor beta chains in this list originate from one sample, sequenced in a study of Tregs in tolerant kidney transplant recipients (dated 2019 in TCRdb). Library creation used the immunoSEQ multiplex PCR assay. Sourced from immuneACCESS, this table was stored by TCRdb with only in-frame sequences that have V and J called. A share of the clones is absent; for the studies checked, an unresolved V gene accounts for under half, and the remainder has no known explanation. Here the sample has about 81,000 clones; more than 85% occur a single time. The ten largest clones represent about 1.4% of the sample. The transplants used related donors along with nonmyeloablative bone marrow transplantation, and in the human trials mixed chimerism was transient. The sample in question was CD4+ T cells from blood (PBMCs), obtained 24 months after the transplant. These receptors were taken from a human patient who received a combined kidney and bone marrow transplant. After a transplant, not all T cells may be the patient's own; some may come from the graft donor.

The chain carries TRBV5-4 and TRBJ2-5; 10 bases map to TRBD2. The length of the CDR3 is 16 residues. Unmatched junction bases numbered 5, after V lost 1 base and J lost 2 bases. Germline loops: CDR1 SGHNT, CDR2 YYREEE (reference sequence). The CDR3 here is CASSLKSGGDQETQYF. CDR3 in DNA: TGTGCCAGCAGCTTGAAAAGCGGGGGGGATCAAGAGACCCAGTACTTC.

The chain couples TRBV27 to TRBJ1-2; tentative D call: TRBD1 (5 bases). There are 15 residues in the CDR3. Trimming left V 5 bases short and J 6 bases short, with 19 bases between. Germline CDR1 is MNHEY and CDR2 is SMNVEV (reference sequence). Here the CDR3 DNA reads TGTGCCAGCAGTCCCCGTACATCAGGGCGGAATGGCTACACCTTC. Its translation is CASSPRTSGRNGYTF.

The chain combines TRBV5-5 with TRBJ2-7, with D unclear. V shed 0 bases and J shed 2 bases, with 12 bases lying between them. Germline-derived CDR1 and CDR2 are SGHKS and YYEKEE (reference sequence). The CDR3 length is 15 residues. The CDR3 DNA follows: TGTGCCAGCAGCTTGGCCCCCTACTCCCCCTACGAGCAGTACTTC. Translating gives CASSLAPYSPYEQYF.

This chain joins TRBV18 and TRBJ1-2; D possibly corresponds to TRBD1 (6 bases). The V end was cut by 2 bases, the J end by 7 bases, with 14 bases between. This CDR3 is built from 14 residues. Per germline, CDR1 KGHSH and CDR2 LQKENI. The CDR3: CASSPSGAALGYTF. The DNA of the CDR3 is TGTGCCAGCTCACCATCAGGGGCCGCCCTTGGCTACACCTTC.

This clone was seen once. The chain recombines TRBV4-3 with TRBJ2-7, with 7 bases that match TRBD1. The CDR3 has 14 amino acids. Germline V gives CDR1 LGHNA, CDR2 YSLEER. J was trimmed by 3 bases and V by 3 bases; bases with no gene match: 5. CDR3 in amino acids: CASSHAQGDYEQYF. DNA for the CDR3: TGCGCCAGCAGCCATGCTCAGGGGGACTACGAGCAGTACTTC.

The genes are TRBV5-1 and TRBJ2-1; 8 nucleotides match TRBD2. The CDR3 is 16 amino acids. In germline, CDR1 is SGHRS, CDR2 YFSETQ. The junction had 10 bases not matched to a gene; V was cut back by 2 bases and J by 6 bases. The CDR3 protein is CASSFGDREGRNEQFF. The CDR3 bases are TGCGCCAGCAGCTTTGGCGATCGGGAGGGCCGCAATGAGCAGTTCTTC.

This clone has only one observation. J is TRBJ2-7 and V is TRBV4-3, with 8 bases lining up with TRBD2. The CDR3 has 17 residues. Germline trimming cut 4 bases from V and 0 bases from J; bases unmatched to any gene: 11. CDR1 and CDR2 from the germline V gene are LGHNA and YSLEER. The CDR3 protein is CASSRLMGLAGSYEQYF. DNA for the CDR3: TGCGCCAGCAGCCGGCTTATGGGGCTAGCGGGCTCCTACGAGCAGTACTTC.

V is TRBV5-1 and J is TRBJ1-2; D call uncertain. CDR3 length: 15 amino acids. V was shortened by 3 bases and J by 8 bases, with 20 bases between the two germline ends. Germline CDR1 reads SGHRS; CDR2 reads YFSETQ. The CDR3, as DNA: TGCGCCAGCAGCTCATACGGGGAAGGTGTTGGGGGCTACACCTTC. It specifies CASSSYGEGVGGYTF.

V is TRBV7-9 and J is TRBJ2-1, with D possibly being TRBD2 (5 bases). This CDR3 is 17 amino acids long. CDR1 SEHNR and CDR2 FQNEAQ come from the germline V gene (reference sequence). V gave up 5 bases and J gave up 6 bases, with 23 bases separating them. CDR3 DNA sequence: TGTGCCAGCAGCACACGACGTGGGAAGGGAGATAGCAATGAGCAGTTCTTC. This gives the protein CASSTRRGKGDSNEQFF.

The DNA of the CDR3 is TGTGCCAGTAGTTTGGGACAGGGGTTAACTGAAGCTTTCTTT. It codes for CASSLGQGLTEAFF. This chain links TRBV19 with TRBJ1-1; 10 bases agree with TRBD1. The CDR3 sequence is 14 residues long. In germline, CDR1 is LNHDA, CDR2 SQIVND (reference sequence). J lost 5 bases, V lost 5 bases, and 5 bases had no gene match.

The V and J genes are TRBV5-1 and TRBJ1-1; TRBD1 is a possible D gene (6 bases). The CDR3 has 14 residues. Trimming shortened V by 7 bases and J by 4 bases, and 17 bases separated the two germline ends. The V gene's germline CDR1 is SGHRS and CDR2 YFSETQ. Written as DNA, the CDR3 is TGCGCCAGCGGCACAAAACAGGGCGGCACTGAAGCTTTCTTT. Protein product: CASGTKQGGTEAFF.

The J gene is TRBJ2-5, the V gene TRBV6-5; perhaps TRBD2 as D (5 bases). The tail of the sequence fits TRBJ2-7 better, so the J call may be wrong. Germline values: CDR1 MNHEY, CDR2 SVGAGI. The CDR3 runs to 14 residues. CDR3 sequence (DNA): TGTGCCAGCAGACGAACCGGGGAAGCCTACGAGCAGTACTTC. Protein product: CASRRTGEAYEQYF.

The genes are TRBV19 and TRBJ2-1, with D possibly matching TRBD2 (5 bases). Germline V gene sequence: CDR1 LNHDA, CDR2 SQIVND (reference sequence). V lost 8 bases to trimming and J lost 7 bases, with 9 bases between them. This CDR3 is built from 11 residues. The CDR3 sequence: CASWRGNEQFF. The CDR3 DNA sequence: TGTGCCAGTTGGCGCGGGAATGAGCAGTTCTTC. Based on the CDR3 plus reference TRBV19 and TRBJ2-1, the full variable domain is DGGITQSPKYLFRKEGQNVTLSCEQNLNHDAMYWYRQDPGQGLRLIYYSQIVNDFQKGDIAEGYSVSREKKESFPLTVTSAQKNPTAFYLCASWRGNEQFFGPGTRLTVL.

The J gene is TRBJ2-5, the V gene TRBV18, with a possible D match to TRBD1 (5 bases). V was trimmed by 1 base and J by 4 bases, leaving 13 bases between them. The germline CDR1 and CDR2 sequences are KGHSH and LQKENI. This CDR3 spans 15 amino acids. For the CDR3, the DNA is TGTGCCAGCTCACCACTCCCAGGGATTGGAGAGACCCAGTACTTC. Amino acids: CASSPLPGIGETQYF.

The V gene is TRBV19, the J gene TRBJ1-5; the D is unclear. The CDR3 sequence is 15 residues long. The germline CDR1 and CDR2 sequences are LNHDA and SQIVND (reference sequence). Trimming left V 3 bases short and J 4 bases short, with 13 bases between. The CDR3 region is CASSMPLSQNQPQHF. CDR3 coding DNA: TGTGCCAGTAGTATGCCCCTTAGCCAAAATCAGCCCCAGCATTTT.